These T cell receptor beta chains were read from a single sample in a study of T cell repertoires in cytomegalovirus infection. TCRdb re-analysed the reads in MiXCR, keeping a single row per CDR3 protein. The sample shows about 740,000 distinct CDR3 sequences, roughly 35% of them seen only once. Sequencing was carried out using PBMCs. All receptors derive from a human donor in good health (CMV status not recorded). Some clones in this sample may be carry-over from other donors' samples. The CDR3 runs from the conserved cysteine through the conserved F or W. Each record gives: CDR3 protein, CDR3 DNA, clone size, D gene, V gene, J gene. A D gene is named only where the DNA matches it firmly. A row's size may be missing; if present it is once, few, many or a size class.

CDR3aa: CASSLASGRPLSPNTGELFF; CDR3nt: TGTGCCAGCAGCTTAGCCAGCGGGAGACCCCTATCGCCAAACACCGGGGAGCTGTTTTTT; abundance: NA; d_gene: TRBD2; v_gene: TRBV7-6; j_gene: TRBJ2-2
CDR3aa: CASSQGFFQETQYF; CDR3nt: TGTGCCAGCAGTCAAGGGTTTTTCCAAGAGACCCAGTACTTC; abundance: few; d_gene: NA; v_gene: TRBV28; j_gene: TRBJ2-5
CDR3aa: CAISGVRMNTEAFF; CDR3nt: TGTGCCATCAGTGGGGTCAGAATGAACACTGAAGCTTTCTTT; abundance: NA; d_gene: NA; v_gene: TRBV10-3; j_gene: TRBJ1-1
CDR3aa: CASRNRPDEKLFF; CDR3nt: TGTGCCAGTAGAAACAGGCCTGATGAAAAACTGTTTTTT; abundance: NA; d_gene: NA; v_gene: TRBV19; j_gene: TRBJ1-4
CDR3aa: CASSLFGGAINQPQHF; CDR3nt: TGTGCCAGCAGCTTATTTGGGGGGGCTATCAATCAGCCCCAGCATTTT; abundance: NA; d_gene: NA; v_gene: TRBV7-2; j_gene: TRBJ1-5
CDR3aa: CASSTRQGAYNEQFF; CDR3nt: TGTGCCAGCAGCACCAGACAGGGGGCATACAATGAGCAGTTCTTC; abundance: few; d_gene: TRBD1; v_gene: TRBV11-2; j_gene: TRBJ2-1
CDR3aa: CASSYRTSGRPDTQYF; CDR3nt: TGTGCCAGCAGTTACCGTACTAGCGGGAGGCCAGATACGCAGTATTTT; abundance: few; d_gene: TRBD2; v_gene: TRBV6-6; j_gene: TRBJ2-3
CDR3aa: CSARDGLADSYNEQFF; CDR3nt: TGCAGTGCTAGAGATGGACTAGCGGACTCCTACAATGAGCAGTTCTTC; abundance: NA; d_gene: TRBD2; v_gene: TRBV20-1; j_gene: TRBJ2-1
CDR3aa: CASSQEGGGPSGTQYF; CDR3nt: TGTGCCAGCAGCCAAGAAGGCGGGGGACCTTCGGGTACGCAGTATTTT; abundance: NA; d_gene: TRBD2; v_gene: TRBV3-1; j_gene: TRBJ2-3
CDR3aa: CASSEALGHSGYQPQHF; CDR3nt: TGTGCCAGCAGTGAAGCCCTGGGACATTCTGGGTATCAGCCCCAGCATTTT; abundance: few; d_gene: NA; v_gene: TRBV6-1; j_gene: TRBJ1-5
CDR3aa: CASSLGFSGSYEQYF; CDR3nt: TGTGCCAGCAGTTTAGGGTTCAGCGGCTCCTACGAGCAGTACTTC; abundance: NA; d_gene: NA; v_gene: TRBV28; j_gene: TRBJ2-7
CDR3aa: CASSLEVRRDNQPQHF; CDR3nt: TGTGCCAGCAGCTTGGAGGTTCGCAGGGACAATCAGCCCCAGCATTTT; abundance: few; d_gene: NA; v_gene: TRBV5-5; j_gene: TRBJ1-5
CDR3aa: CAISARPPTDTQYF; CDR3nt: TGTGCCATCAGTGCTAGACCACCCACAGATACGCAGTATTTT; abundance: NA; d_gene: NA; v_gene: TRBV10-3; j_gene: TRBJ2-3
CDR3aa: CASSRAVGSYNEQFF; CDR3nt: TGTGCCAGTAGTAGGGCCGTGGGCTCATACAATGAGCAGTTCTTC; abundance: few; d_gene: NA; v_gene: TRBV19; j_gene: TRBJ2-1
CDR3aa: CASRVTGGSTEAFF; CDR3nt: TGTGCCAGCAGAGTGACAGGGGGCTCGACTGAAGCTTTCTTT; abundance: NA; d_gene: TRBD1; v_gene: TRBV6-4; j_gene: TRBJ1-1
CDR3aa: CATSEGTGVAEKLFF; CDR3nt: TGTGCCACCAGTGAGGGAACAGGGGTGGCTGAAAAACTGTTTTTT; abundance: NA; d_gene: TRBD1; v_gene: TRBV24-1; j_gene: TRBJ1-4
CDR3aa: CASSLAGTGAANYGYTF; CDR3nt: TGTGCCAGCAGCTTAGCGGGGACAGGGGCAGCTAACTATGGCTACACCTTC; abundance: NA; d_gene: TRBD1; v_gene: TRBV7-6; j_gene: TRBJ1-2
CDR3aa: CASSPEMNTEAFF; CDR3nt: TGTGCCAGCAGTCCAGAAATGAACACTGAAGCTTTCTTT; abundance: few; d_gene: NA; v_gene: TRBV28; j_gene: TRBJ1-1
CDR3aa: CASSLGNGYGYTF; CDR3nt: TGTGCCAGCAGCTTAGGAAACGGCTATGGCTACACCTTC; abundance: few; d_gene: NA; v_gene: TRBV7-2; j_gene: TRBJ1-2
CDR3aa: CASKTEELLVNSPLQF; CDR3nt: TGTGCCAGCAAAACGGAGGAACTCCTAGTGAATTCACCCCTCCAATTT; abundance: NA; d_gene: NA; v_gene: TRBV6-6; j_gene: TRBJ1-6
CDR3aa: CASSQDRGGLSTGELFF; CDR3nt: TGTGCCAGCAGCCAAGATCGAGGAGGTCTTAGCACCGGGGAGCTGTTTTTT; abundance: NA; d_gene: NA; v_gene: TRBV14; j_gene: TRBJ2-2
CDR3aa: CGAQTGNTIYF; CDR3nt: TGCGGTGCCCAAACTGGAAACACCATATATTTT; abundance: NA; d_gene: NA; v_gene: TRBV20-1; j_gene: TRBJ1-3
CDR3aa: CASSPGVLASFDNEQFF; CDR3nt: TGTGCCAGCAGCCCGGGGGTTCTAGCGTCCTTTGACAATGAGCAGTTCTTC; abundance: many; d_gene: NA; v_gene: TRBV7-2; j_gene: TRBJ2-1
CDR3aa: CASTQQGVGTDTQYF; CDR3nt: TGTGCCAGCACACAACAGGGCGTCGGCACAGATACGCAGTATTTT; abundance: few; d_gene: NA; v_gene: TRBV28; j_gene: TRBJ2-3
CDR3aa: CASSPRGTGEQYF; CDR3nt: TGTGCCAGCAGCCCCCGGGGGACAGGCGAGCAGTACTTC; abundance: many; d_gene: TRBD1; v_gene: TRBV7-9; j_gene: TRBJ2-7
CDR3aa: CASSPPAKGQVGYGYTF; CDR3nt: TGTGCCAGCAGCCCCCCGGCGAAGGGGCAAGTGGGCTATGGCTACACCTTC; abundance: many; d_gene: NA; v_gene: TRBV7-2; j_gene: TRBJ1-2
CDR3aa: CSSSSWVPAGGTDTQYF; CDR3nt: TGTTCCAGCAGTTCCTGGGTTCCGGCAGGTGGGACAGATACGCAGTATTTT; abundance: NA; d_gene: NA; v_gene: TRBV27; j_gene: TRBJ2-3
CDR3aa: CASSWDEWDEQFF; CDR3nt: TGTGCCAGCAGTTGGGACGAATGGGATGAGCAGTTCTTC; abundance: few; d_gene: NA; v_gene: TRBV27; j_gene: TRBJ2-1
CDR3aa: CASSPPGTGVIDTQYF; CDR3nt: TGTGCCAGCAGCCCCCCCGGGACAGGGGTAATAGATACGCAGTATTTT; abundance: NA; d_gene: TRBD1; v_gene: TRBV7-9; j_gene: TRBJ2-3